This TCR beta chain was sequenced for a study of blood T cells in healthy people across ages (dated by TCRdb to 2015 to 2017). Turning to the overall study: In model experiments, template switching captured roughly one uniquely barcoded TCR beta cDNA molecule for every two T cells. The donors were split into four age groups: young (average around 17 years), middle-aged (39), aged (more than 60) and long-lived (about 74). Using the same blood draw, the study looked at two additional independent replicas of 1 million unique cDNA reads for two donors, one aged 18 to 30 and the other aged 80 or older. To avoid experimental bias, donors of different ages were distributed randomly across sequencing lanes. To track age-related changes in TCR beta repertoire diversity, the study relied on deep sequencing normalized with unique cDNA molecular identifiers.

Summary of the overall study and its limitations: As age increased, observed TCR beta diversity per million T cells dropped in a roughly linear way, and a significant reduction was already evident by age roughly 36. There was a strong correlation between observed TCR beta diversity and the percentage of naive T cells measured by flow cytometry. Estimates of total diversity based on one million sequenced T cells were regarded as lower bounds and as underestimates. Because donor CMV infection status was unknown, age-related changes in expanded clonotypes were potentially confounded. Compared with the aged group, more naive CD4+ T cells, fewer expanded clones and increased TCR diversity were shown by the long-lived group, suggesting age selection. Since profiling was done on bulk unsorted PBMCs, naive and antigen-experienced compartments could not be conclusively compared.

Library preparation employed 5' RACE. Instrument on record: Illumina HiSeq 2500. A second PCR of roughly 7 to 12 cycles was run with a J-beta primer mix and a sample-barcoded 5' primer. A template-switch 5' adaptor carrying 12 random nucleotides introduced a unique molecular identifier onto each TCR beta cDNA molecule. At least 2.5 million CDR3-containing paired-end reads were obtained from each sample. The Mint cDNA synthesis kit, primed by a TRBC-specific oligonucleotide, was used to synthesize first-strand cDNA from all RNA. Following uracil-DNA glycosylase treatment, all cDNA underwent a first 18-cycle PCR with the universal primers M1SS and BC2_uni_R. As for the original processing: Normalization of each sample was performed by random selection of 1 million high-quality reads, each carrying a distinct molecular identifier. Instead of being binned into consensus sequences, reads that shared molecular identifiers were thrown out. CDR3 identification, clonotype clustering and error correction used MiTCR with a Q25 quality threshold and the strictest error-elimination algorithm. A nonparametric unseen species model with Euler transformation was used to estimate a lower bound on total TCR beta diversity. TCRdb's own reprocessing of the public reads used fastp at Q25 and MiXCR and kept productive beta chains. When rows share a CDR3 protein, they turn into one entry using the most common DNA and genes. The V and J calls were determined by TCRdb, not by the authors. The sample table lists 600,000 to 800,000 distinct CDR3 sequences, under 25% of them with a count of one. The leading ten clones occupy roughly 3.6% of the sample.

The approximately 39 donors, aged roughly 6 to 90 years, were systemically healthy Caucasian individuals from Russia. About 10 milliliters of peripheral blood were collected from each donor into EDTA-treated Vacutainer tubes. Ficoll-Paque density-gradient centrifugation was used to isolate PBMCs, with at least 6 million obtained per sample. Trizol reagent was used to extract total RNA from the PBMCs, yielding at least 5.5 micrograms per sample. For every donor, flow cytometry on a PBMC aliquot measured the percentage of naive CD45RAhigh/CD27high T cells. About this clonotype itself: Its antigen is still unknown. No clone much larger than this one lies a single base away; base qualities are absent.

This sequence was found in a man aged 70-80 years in good health. Sequenced: blood.

The CDR3 reads CASSQVQRSTDTQYF. The DNA reads TGTGCCAGCAGCCAAGTCCAGCGGAGCACAGATACGCAGTATTTT. The chain couples TRBV3-1 to TRBJ2-3, with TRBD2 tentatively as D gene (5 bases match). The germline V gene (reference sequence) supplies CDR1 LGHDT and CDR2 YNNKEL. From the cysteine up to the phenylalanine, the CDR3 has a length of 15 residues. Just CDR3 DNA is preserved here, 45 bases in frame from base 1. At the junction V is shortened by 1 base and J by 0 bases, with 8 bases in between.